Reported below is one TCR beta chain. Its antigen is currently unknown. This sample was taken from a study of T cells expressing NK-cell markers. For the study at large: Source material for TCR beta repertoires consisted of sorted CD3+CD56+NKG2C+, CD3+CD56+NKG2C- and CD3+CD56-NKG2C+ T cells. Seven HCMV-seropositive donors and one seronegative donor made up the eight sequenced donors. Study-level findings and limits: Dominant NKG2C+ clonotypes in a handful of donors made up about 1.0-7.0% of CD8+ T cells.

The CDR3 spans 18 residues. Germline CDR1 and CDR2: MNHEY and SVGAGI. Template switching by 5'RACE with UMIs generated the TCR beta cDNA. TCRdb reprocessed the 5' RACE reads; each CDR3 protein has one entry and no DNA is given. This sample carries some 500,000 distinct CDR3 sequences, with more than 1.4% going to the ten biggest clones. This rearrangement joins TRBV6-5 to TRBJ2-1; TCRdb designates TRBD2, a call that cannot be tested without DNA. The clonotype originates from a woman aged 50 to 65 in good health. The sequencing input was blood T cells: a sorted CD56 or NKG2C T cell subset, CD4+ or CD8+ T cells, or bulk PBMC T cells (not recorded which). The CDR3 protein is CASSYRAPPSGRVNEQFF.